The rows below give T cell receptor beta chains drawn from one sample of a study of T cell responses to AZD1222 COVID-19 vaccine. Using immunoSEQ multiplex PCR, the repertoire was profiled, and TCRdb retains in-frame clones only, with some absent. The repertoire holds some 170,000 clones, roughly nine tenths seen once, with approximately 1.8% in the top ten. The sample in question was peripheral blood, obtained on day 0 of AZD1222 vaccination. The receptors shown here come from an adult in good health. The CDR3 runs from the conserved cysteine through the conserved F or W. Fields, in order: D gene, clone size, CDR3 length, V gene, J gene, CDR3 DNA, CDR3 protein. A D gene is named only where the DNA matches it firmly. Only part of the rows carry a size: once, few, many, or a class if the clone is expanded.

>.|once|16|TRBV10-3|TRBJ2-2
TGTGCCATCAGTGAGTCTGTAGCGACGAACACCGGGGAGCTGTTTTTT
CAISESVATNTGELFF
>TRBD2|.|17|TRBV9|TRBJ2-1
TGTGCCAGCAGCGTAGGAGCTAGCGGGAGCAGCTACAATGAGCAGTTCTTC
CASSVGASGSSYNEQFF
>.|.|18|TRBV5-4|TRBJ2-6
TGTGCCAGCAGGGTGGTGACGGCTCAGGGACCTGGGGCCAACGTCCTGACTTTC
CASRVVTAQGPGANVLTF
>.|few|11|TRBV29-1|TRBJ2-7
TGCAGCGTCCAGGACGGTTTGGGTCAGTACTTC
CSVQDGLGQYF
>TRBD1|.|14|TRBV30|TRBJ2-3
TGTGCCTGGAGGGGGACAGGGAGGACAGATACGCAGTATTTT
CAWRGTGRTDTQYF
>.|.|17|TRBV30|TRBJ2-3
TGTGCCTGGAGTGTACAACGGAGTGGGAACTTTCGAGATACGCAGTATTTT
CAWSVQRSGNFRDTQYF
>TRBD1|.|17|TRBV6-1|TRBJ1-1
TGTGCCAGCAGTGCCTACAGGGGGCGGAATTTGAACACTGAAGCTTTCTTT
CASSAYRGRNLNTEAFF
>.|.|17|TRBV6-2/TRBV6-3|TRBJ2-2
TGTGCCAGCAGTTTCAGCGGTTGGGGTTTTCGGACCGGGGAGCTGTTTTTT
CASSFSGWGFRTGELFF
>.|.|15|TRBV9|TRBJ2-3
TGTGCCAGCAGCGTAGCTTGGGCTGGCACAGATACGCAGTATTTT
CASSVAWAGTDTQYF
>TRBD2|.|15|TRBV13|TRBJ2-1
TGTGCCAGCAGCCGCGGACTAGCGACCTACAATGAGCAGTTCTTC
CASSRGLATYNEQFF
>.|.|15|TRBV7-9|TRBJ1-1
TGTGCCAGCAGCTTAGCGGTAGGTCAGAACACTGAAGCTTTCTTT
CASSLAVGQNTEAFF
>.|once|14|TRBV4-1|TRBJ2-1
TGCGCCAGCAGCCTCGAAGCCCGGGACAATGAGCAGTTCTTC
CASSLEARDNEQFF
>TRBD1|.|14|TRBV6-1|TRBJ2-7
TGTGCCAGCAGTCAAGCCGGGACAGCCTACGAGCAGTACTTC
CASSQAGTAYEQYF
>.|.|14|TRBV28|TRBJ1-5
TGTGCCAGCAGTTACGGGGGGTCCTATCAGCCCCAGCATTTT
CASSYGGSYQPQHF
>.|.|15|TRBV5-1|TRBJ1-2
TGCGCCAGCAGCTTGGATGGACAGACCGCTTATGGCTACACCTTC
CASSLDGQTAYGYTF
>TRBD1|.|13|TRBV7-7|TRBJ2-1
TGTGCCAGCAGCACAGACAGGGGACATGAGCAGTTCTTC
CASSTDRGHEQFF
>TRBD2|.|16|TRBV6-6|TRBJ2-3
TGTGCCAGCAGTCGAACTAGCGGAACTAGCACAGATACGCAGTATTTT
CASSRTSGTSTDTQYF
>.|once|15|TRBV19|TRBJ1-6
TGTGCCAGTAGTAAGGCGGCCCTTCCTAATTCACCCCTCCACTTT
CASSKAALPNSPLHF
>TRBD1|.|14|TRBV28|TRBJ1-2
TGTGCCAGCAGTTTTGTGCCGAACAGGGGGGGCTACACCTTC
CASSFVPNRGGYTF
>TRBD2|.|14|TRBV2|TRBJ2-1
TGTGCCAGCAGTGGGACTAGCGGGTTAAATGAGCAGTTCTTC
CASSGTSGLNEQFF
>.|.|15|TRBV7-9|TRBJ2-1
TGTGCCAGCAGCTTAGCACTCACTAGCTCGGGGGAGCAGTTCTTC
CASSLALTSSGEQFF
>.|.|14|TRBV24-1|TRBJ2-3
TGTGCCACCAGTCTGAGGGGGAACACAGATACGCAGTATTTT
CATSLRGNTDTQYF
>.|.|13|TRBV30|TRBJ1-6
TGTGCCTGGAGGGCCGCGGGGGATTCACCCCTCCACTTT
CAWRAAGDSPLHF
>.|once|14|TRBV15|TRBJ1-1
TGTGCCACCAGCAGAGGTGAGGGGCTGGCTGAAGCTTTCTTT
CATSRGEGLAEAFF
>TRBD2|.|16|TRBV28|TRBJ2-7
TGTGCCAGCAGTTCCCCTCATAGCGGGAGATCCTACGAGCAGTACTTC
CASSSPHSGRSYEQYF
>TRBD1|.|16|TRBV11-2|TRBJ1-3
TGTGCCAGCAGCTTAGTACAGGGGAGAGCTGGAAACACCATATATTTT
CASSLVQGRAGNTIYF
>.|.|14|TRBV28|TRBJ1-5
TGTGCCAGCAAAAGCATTAGTTTGGGTCAGCCCCAGCATTTT
CASKSISLGQPQHF
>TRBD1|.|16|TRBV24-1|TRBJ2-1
TGTGCCACCAGTGGCCTGACAGGGATCTCCTACAATGAGCAGTTCTTC
CATSGLTGISYNEQFF
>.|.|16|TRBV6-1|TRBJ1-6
TGTGCCAGCAGTGCCCTGCAGAGCTCCTATAATTCACCCCTCCACTTT
CASSALQSSYNSPLHF
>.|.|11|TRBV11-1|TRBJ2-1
TGTGCCAGCAGTCGCGCGGGCAGTGTCGTCTTC
CASSRAGSVVF
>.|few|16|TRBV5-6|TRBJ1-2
TGTGCCAGCAGCTGGGCCGTTAGAGGGACTAACTATGGCTACACCTTC
CASSWAVRGTNYGYTF
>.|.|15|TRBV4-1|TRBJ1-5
TGCGCCAGCAGCCAGGAACAGGGTTTCGGTCAGCCCCAGCATTTT
CASSQEQGFGQPQHF
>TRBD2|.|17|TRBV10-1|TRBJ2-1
TGCGCCAGCAGTGAGTCGCGGGGAACGGGAGGATACAATGAGCAGTTCTTC
CASSESRGTGGYNEQFF
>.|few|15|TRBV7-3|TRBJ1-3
TGTGCCAGCAGCTTAACGTCGGGCTCTGGAAACACCATATATTTT
CASSLTSGSGNTIYF
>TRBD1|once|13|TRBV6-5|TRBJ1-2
TGTGCCAGCAACCCCGGGACAGCCTATGGCTACACCTTC
CASNPGTAYGYTF
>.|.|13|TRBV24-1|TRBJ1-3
TGTGCCACCAGTGATCTCCCAGGAAACACCATATATTTT
CATSDLPGNTIYF
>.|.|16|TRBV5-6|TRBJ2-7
TGTGCCAGCAGCTTGGTACTTGGCAGCTCACACTACGAGCAGTACTTC
CASSLVLGSSHYEQYF
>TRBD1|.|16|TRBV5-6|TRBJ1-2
TGTGCCAGCACCCGGACAGGGGAACCTTTTTGGTATGGCTACACCTTC
CASTRTGEPFWYGYTF
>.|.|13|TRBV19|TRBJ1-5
TGTGCCAGTAGTATTTTAGGGTACGAGCCCCAGCATTTT
CASSILGYEPQHF
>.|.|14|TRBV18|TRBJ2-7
TGTGCCAGCTCACCGGGGCAGTGGGGCTACGAGCAGTACTTC
CASSPGQWGYEQYF